One sample yielded the 23 T cell receptor beta chains listed below, sequenced in a study of T cell responses to AZD1222 COVID-19 vaccine. Only in-frame clones appear in the TCRdb table, and some are missing; sequencing was by immunoSEQ multiplex PCR. The top ten hold 3% to 3.5% of the sample, which has about 140,000 clones, 88% seen once. This material consisted of peripheral blood, taken 28 days after the second AZD1222 dose. The receptors were sampled from an adult who received the AZD1222 COVID-19 vaccine.

This clone was seen once. In the same sample, other DNA sequences code for this CDR3. The chain combines TRBV10-3 with TRBJ1-5, with TRBD1 matching 8 bases. This CDR3 has 13 residues. Germline CDR1 ENHRY, CDR2 SYGVKD. V lost 6 bases, J lost 5 bases, and 3 bases stayed unmatched. CDR3 residues: CAIRDRGDQPQHF. The CDR3 nucleotides are TGTGCCATCAGAGACAGGGGAGATCAGCCCCAGCATTTT.

The chain links TRBV20-1 to TRBJ1-1; no definite D call. V lost 7 bases, J lost 6 bases, and 9 bases lay in between. In germline, CDR1 is DFQATT, CDR2 SNEGSKA (reference sequence). This CDR3 is 10 amino acids long. The CDR3 sequence: CSVSQAEAFF. CDR3 bases: TGCAGTGTATCCCAGGCTGAAGCTTTCTTT.

The V call is TRBV7-2, the J call TRBJ2-7; 11 nucleotides line up with TRBD1. V was pared by 5 bases and J by 6 bases, with 9 bases of the junction left unmatched. This CDR3 spans 15 amino acids. Germline CDR1 reads SGHTA; CDR2 reads FQGNSA. DNA of the CDR3: TGTGCCAGCAGCCAAGCCTGGACAGGGGGCGGCGAGCAGTACTTC. Its translation is CASSQAWTGGGEQYF.

This chain joins TRBV5-1 and TRBJ2-7; TRBD1 matches 7 bases. Unmatched junction bases numbered 9, after V lost 5 bases and J lost 7 bases. The CDR3 runs to 13 residues. Looked up from germline, CDR1 is SGHRS and CDR2 is YFSETQ. The CDR3 nucleotides read TGCGCCAGCAGAGACAGGGCAACACGGGAGCAGTACTTC. Encoded protein: CASRDRATREQYF.

This chain connects TRBV18 to TRBJ1-6; D unclear. V was cut by 2 bases and J by 6 bases, with 17 bases left in between. The germline V gene encodes CDR1 KGHSH and CDR2 LQKENI. The CDR3 spans 17 residues. The CDR3 is CASSPYGPGSGNSPLHF. The DNA for the CDR3 is TGTGCCAGCTCACCATACGGTCCGGGGTCGGGTAATTCACCCCTCCACTTT.

The chain links TRBV5-1 to TRBJ2-7; D is possibly TRBD2 (5 bases). Trimming cost V 2 bases and J 4 bases, with 13 bases left between them. Germline CDR1 reads SGHRS; CDR2 reads YFSETQ. The CDR3 extends over 14 amino acids. CDR3 amino acids: CASSFGTGRYEQYF. CDR3 bases: TGCGCCAGCAGCTTTGGTACGGGGAGATACGAGCAGTACTTC.

This chain uses TRBV9 with TRBJ2-3; 8 bases fit TRBD2. V trimming: 0 bases; J trimming: 1 base; junction bases outside the gene matches: 13. The CDR3 runs 19 residues. Germline V CDR1 and CDR2: SGDLS, YYNGEE. This CDR3 reads CASSVGSGSPRWGTDTQYF. CDR3 bases: TGTGCCAGCAGCGTAGGAAGCGGGAGCCCCCGGTGGGGCACAGATACGCAGTATTTT. Full variable domain (remainder filled in from reference TRBV9 and TRBJ2-3): DSGVTQTPKHLITATGQRVTLRCSPRSGDLSVYWYQQSLDQGLQFLIQYYNGEERAKGNILERFSAQQFPDLHSELNLSSLELGDSALYFCASSVGSGSPRWGTDTQYFGPGTRLTVL.

The chain carries TRBV5-6 and TRBJ1-4, with 12 nucleotides matching TRBD1. CDR1 is SGHDT and CDR2 is YYEEEE in the germline V gene. The CDR3 totals 17 residues. J gave up 3 bases and V 0 bases, and 3 bases lay outside the gene matches. This chain's CDR3 is CASSLGDRGPANEKLFF. DNA of the CDR3: TGTGCCAGCAGCTTGGGGGACAGGGGGCCGGCTAATGAAAAACTGTTTTTT.

The rearrangement uses TRBV10-3 and TRBJ1-3, with 8 nucleotides matching TRBD1. Germline V gene lookup returns CDR1 ENHRY and CDR2 SYGVKD. Losses at the gene ends were 2 bases for V and 4 bases for J; bases not matched to a gene: 10. The CDR3 has 17 amino acids. This CDR3 reads CAISEKGQGGTGNTIYF. Here the CDR3 DNA reads TGTGCCATCAGTGAGAAAGGACAGGGAGGAACCGGAAACACCATATATTTT.

The V gene is TRBV10-1, the J gene TRBJ2-7, with 9 bases lining up with TRBD1. The CDR3 covers 12 residues. J was trimmed by 4 bases and V by 8 bases; bases with no gene match: 3. Per germline, CDR1 WNHNN and CDR2 SYGVQD (reference sequence). The CDR3 loop reads CASGDREYEQYF. The CDR3 DNA reads TGCGCCAGCGGGGACAGGGAGTACGAGCAGTACTTC.

The chain joins TRBV21-1 to TRBJ1-1; the table's D call, TRBD1, has no DNA check behind it. TRBV21-1 is an annotated pseudogene. CDR3 size: 15 residues. As DNA, the CDR3 is TGTGCCAGCAGCAGACCCACAGGGGCGCACACTGAAGCTTTCTTT. Translation: CASSRPTGAHTEAFF.

The chain uses TRBV25-1 and TRBJ2-1; a weak D match, TRBD2 (7 bases). CDR1 is MGHDK, CDR2 SYGVNS, per germline. The CDR3 runs to 11 residues. V gave up 6 bases and J gave up 12 bases, with 12 bases separating them. CDR3 sequence reads: CASRNGGRQFF. DNA of the CDR3: TGTGCCAGCAGGAACGGGGGGCGGCAGTTCTTC.

The chain combines TRBV6-5 with TRBJ1-6, with D possibly matching TRBD1 (5 bases). CDR1 is MNHEY, CDR2 SVGAGI, per germline. CDR3 length: 15 amino acids. Trimming cost V 6 bases and J 7 bases, with 16 bases left between them. CDR3 in amino acids: CASSQRGGDNSPLHF. CDR3 nucleotide sequence: TGTGCCAGCAGCCAACGGGGGGGAGACAATTCACCCCTCCACTTT.

This sequence joins TRBV5-1 and TRBJ2-7; 7 nucleotides align to TRBD1. V shed 7 bases and J 5 bases; nucleotides not matched to a gene: 6. This CDR3 has 12 residues. Germline V CDR1 and CDR2: SGHRS, YFSETQ. The CDR3 region is CASRQGADEQYF. The DNA of the CDR3 is TGCGCCAGCCGACAGGGCGCAGACGAGCAGTACTTC.

This chain joins TRBV7-3 and TRBJ2-1; 7 bases align to TRBD2. CDR3 size: 15 residues. V was pared by 4 bases and J by 6 bases, with 9 bases of the junction left unmatched. Germline values: CDR1 SGHTA, CDR2 FQGTGA. In nucleotides, the CDR3 is TGTGCCAGCAGCTCTCCGTGGAGCGGGGCCAATGAGCAGTTCTTC. Its translation is CASSSPWSGANEQFF.

V usage is TRBV27 and J usage is TRBJ2-5; D not resolved. Germline V lookup: CDR1 MNHEY, CDR2 SMNVEV (reference sequence). V lost 3 bases and J 2 bases, leaving 10 bases between the germline ends. The CDR3 has 14 amino acids. The CDR3 bases are TGTGCCAGCAGTTTTTTATCAGGACAAGAGACCCAGTACTTC. It specifies CASSFLSGQETQYF.

V and J are TRBV28 and TRBJ1-1; TRBD1 agrees at 8 bases. Looked up from germline, CDR1 is MDHEN and CDR2 is SYDVKM. V was clipped by 7 bases and J by 5 bases; unmatched bases: 9. This CDR3 has 14 residues. The CDR3 coding sequence is TGTGCCAGCACGACAGGGGTATTTCTGACTGAAGCTTTCTTT. Encoded protein: CASTTGVFLTEAFF.

The chain combines TRBV12-3 or TRBV12-4 with TRBJ2-7; D possibly corresponds to TRBD1 (5 bases). The CDR3 loop spans 13 amino acids. Between the trimmed V and J ends, which lost 1 base and 5 bases, there was a span of 9 bases. The CDR3 loop reads CASSLGWGDEQYF. The CDR3 region has the DNA TGTGCCAGCAGTTTAGGCTGGGGCGACGAGCAGTACTTC.

This clone was observed a few times. The chain combines TRBV2 with TRBJ1-5, with no clear D. Germline-derived CDR1 and CDR2 are SNHLY and FYNNEI. Trimming pared 0 bases from V and 5 bases from J, leaving 5 bases between. This CDR3 comprises 13 residues. In DNA form, the CDR3 reads TGTGCCAGCAGTGAAGCGGAATATCAGCCCCAGCATTTT. As protein: CASSEAEYQPQHF.

The chain joins TRBV2 to TRBJ2-3; D perhaps matches TRBD2 (6 bases). This CDR3 spans 13 amino acids. With 7 bases removed from V and 10 bases from J, the gap between germline ends came to 18 bases. Germline loops: CDR1 SNHLY, CDR2 FYNNEI. The CDR3 here is CASTWLASSAQYF. CDR3 DNA: TGTGCCAGCACGTGGCTAGCGAGCTCGGCGCAGTATTTT.

The chain couples TRBV20-1 to TRBJ2-3; D is uncertain. Germline CDR1 is DFQATT and CDR2 is SNEGSKA (reference sequence). The germline V and J ends were trimmed by 4 bases and 4 bases, with 6 bases remaining between them. This CDR3 is built from 11 residues. CDR3 bases: TGCAGTGCTATTTATTCAGATACGCAGTATTTT. Protein product: CSAIYSDTQYF.

The V gene is TRBV30, the J gene TRBJ2-1; D possibly corresponds to TRBD2 (6 bases). The CDR3 is made up of 14 amino acids. The germline V gene has CDR1 GTSNPN and CDR2 SVGIG (reference sequence). V was shortened by 4 bases and J by 9 bases, with 19 bases between the two germline ends. In DNA form, the CDR3 reads TGTGCCTGGACTCGTCGGAGGGAGGATGGTGAGCAGTTCTTC. Its protein product is CAWTRRREDGEQFF. The whole variable domain, remainder taken from reference TRBV30 and TRBJ2-1, is SQTIHQWPATLVQPVGSPLSLECTVEGTSNPNLYWYRQAAGRGLQLLFYSVGIGQISSEVPQNLSASRPQDRQFILSSKKLLLSDSGFYLCAWTRRREDGEQFFGPGTRLTVL.

This clone was seen just once. The genes are TRBV7-3 and TRBJ2-3; D is uncertain. V lost 1 base, J lost 5 bases, and 1 base lay in between. The CDR3 contains 11 residues. Germline V gives CDR1 SGHTA, CDR2 FQGTGA. CDR3 sequence: CASSLKDTQYF. DNA for the CDR3: TGTGCCAGCAGCTTAAAAGATACGCAGTATTTT.